This TCR beta chain was identified in a study of chemoradiotherapy in HPV16-positive cancers. Study-level background: Functional T-cell assays on a couple of HPV16-positive patients' cells defined candidate HPV-specific clones and common TCR motifs.

Repertoires were generated with immunoSEQ multiplex PCR, while TCRdb's copy carries only in-frame clones and drops some. The table has 25,000 to 40,000 clones, approximately 90% seen once; the top ten hold around 3.1%. This clone was counted a single time. Its target is not known. Notes on the study in general: Candidate HPV-specific clones and E7-related TCR motifs grew in tumor during treatment.

Trimming took 1 base from V and 4 from J, leaving 13 bases between them. Germline CDR1 reads LGHNA; CDR2 reads YNFKEQ. The CDR3 has 15 residues. Samples were taken several times over chemoradiotherapy. The TCR sequence derives from a human donor with HPV-associated anogenital cancer. The sample was blood, taken from a patient who underwent chemoradiotherapy. This rearrangement joins TRBV4-2 to TRBJ1-2; TRBD1 might be the D (5 bases). The CDR3 reads CASSQARGGGYGYTF. The CDR3 bases are TGTGCCAGCAGCCAAGCCCGCGGGGGTGGCTATGGCTACACCTTC.